A selection of T cell receptor beta chains follows, all from one sample in a study of identical twins. MiXCR was run by TCRdb on the 5' RACE reads, yielding one entry per CDR3 protein. The table lists 200,000 to 250,000 distinct CDR3 sequences, approximately 5.9% of them singletons, with 13% to 15% in the top ten. The sample was also linked to a second study, of T cells expressing NK-cell markers.

The sequenced material came from CD8+ T cells sorted from blood. The source is a woman younger than 35 in good health. The CDR3 runs from the conserved cysteine through the conserved F or W. D genes are given only for firm matches. The size of a clone is reported for some rows only, either as once, few or many, or as a class for expanded clones.

v_gene	d_gene	abundance	j_gene	len	CDR3nt	CDR3aa
TRBV6-1	-	few	TRBJ2-1	15	TGTGCCAGCAGTACGAGTTTCCCGGCCTACAATGAGCAGTTCTTC	CASSTSFPAYNEQFF
TRBV7-9	-	-	TRBJ1-1	15	TGTGCCAGCAGCTTAAATCAGGGAGCGAACACTGAAGCTTTCTTT	CASSLNQGANTEAFF
TRBV6-5	-	many	TRBJ1-4	14	TGTGCCAGCAGTTACAGGGGATCTCGTGAAAAACTGTTTTTT	CASSYRGSREKLFF
TRBV27	TRBD2	-	TRBJ2-3	14	TGTGCCAGCAGACTAGCGGGGGGCACAGATACGCAGTATTTT	CASRLAGGTDTQYF
TRBV7-6	-	few	TRBJ1-1	14	TGTGCCAGCAGCCCGGAACAGGGATCGGGTGAAGCTTTCTTT	CASSPEQGSGEAFF
TRBV6-2/TRBV6-3	TRBD1	once	TRBJ1-1	17	TGTGCCAGCAGCAAGAGGACAGGGGGGGGACAAAGCACTGAAGCTTTCTTT	CASSKRTGGGQSTEAFF
TRBV6-6	-	few	TRBJ2-7	11	TGTGCCAGCAGTTACTCGGACGAGCAGTACTTC	CASSYSDEQYF
TRBV29-1	TRBD2	many	TRBJ2-1	13	TGCAGCGTTGTTTCTAGCGGGAGCCCCGGGTGGTTCTTC	CSVVSSGSPGWFF
TRBV15	-	few	TRBJ2-1	15	TGTGCCACCAGCCCGAGGGACCCTCGGGTGAATGAGCAGTTCTTC	CATSPRDPRVNEQFF
TRBV12-3/TRBV12-4	-	-	TRBJ1-1	13	TGTGCCAGCAGTTTGTCACAGGGAGGTGAAGCTTTCTTT	CASSLSQGGEAFF
TRBV7-2	-	few	TRBJ1-2	15	TGTGCCAGCAGCTTTGACAGCGCCGGGAACTATGGCTACACCTTC	CASSFDSAGNYGYTF
TRBV9	TRBD1	many	TRBJ1-4	13	TGTGCCAGCGAGGGGGGACAGGGTGAATCGCTGTTTTTT	CASEGGQGESLFF
TRBV2	-	-	TRBJ2-1	10	TGTGCCAGCTTGTACAATGAGCAGTTCTTC	CASLYNEQFF
TRBV6-2/TRBV6-3	-	few	TRBJ2-5	16	TGTGCCAGCGCTTTCCCTTCGACTAGTAGCATGGAGACCCAGTACTTC	CASAFPSTSSMETQYF
TRBV4-2	-	many	TRBJ1-5	14	TGTGCCAGCAGCCCGACAGTTAGCAATCAGCCCCAGCATTTT	CASSPTVSNQPQHF
TRBV29-1	TRBD1	few	TRBJ1-3	16	TGCAGCGTTCGGGGTCTTCAGGGGGCGCTGGGAAACACCATATATTTT	CSVRGLQGALGNTIYF
TRBV20-1	TRBD2	-	TRBJ2-1	15	TGCAGTGCTATACTTTGGACTAGCGGACGAAATGAGCAGTTCTTC	CSAILWTSGRNEQFF
TRBV4-1	TRBD2	-	TRBJ2-1	16	TGCGCCAGCAGCCAAGATGAGGGCGGGGGGGCCAATGAGCAGTTCTTC	CASSQDEGGGANEQFF
TRBV20-1	-	few	TRBJ2-7	13	TGCAGTGGTCGGGAACGTGCCTCCTACGAGCAGTACTTC	CSGRERASYEQYF
TRBV20-1	TRBD2	few	TRBJ2-3	16	TGCAGTGCTAGGACCACTAGCGGGGGGGAGGTAGATACGCAGTATTTT	CSARTTSGGEVDTQYF
TRBV27	TRBD1	few	TRBJ1-1	16	TGTGCCAGCAGTCCCCCCCGGGCGCAGGGGGTCGCTGAAGCTTTCTTT	CASSPPRAQGVAEAFF
TRBV18	TRBD1	few	TRBJ2-1	17	TGTGCCAGCTCACCGGTCCGCCTGACAGGGGTTTACAATGAGCAGTTCTTC	CASSPVRLTGVYNEQFF
TRBV7-9	TRBD2	-	TRBJ2-3	14	TGTGCCAGCAGCTTAGGACTAGCGCGGCATACGCAGTATTTT	CASSLGLARHTQYF
TRBV10-3	TRBD1	-	TRBJ2-7	14	TGTGCCATCAAGCCGTCGGGACAGTCCTACGAGCAGTACTTC	CAIKPSGQSYEQYF
TRBV7-9	-	few	TRBJ2-2	14	TGTGCCAGCAGCCCCCGGACTGGAACCGGGGAGCTGTTTTTT	CASSPRTGTGELFF
TRBV3-1	-	few	TRBJ1-2	12	TGTGCCAGCAGCCAAGAGAACTATGGCTACACCTTC	CASSQENYGYTF
TRBV10-3	-	many	TRBJ1-5	16	TGTGCCTCCGCGCCAACGACAGCTCCGGCAATCATGGCCCAGCATTTT	CASAPTTAPAIMAQHF
TRBV27	TRBD2	few	TRBJ2-1	16	TGTGCCAGCAGTTTGTCAACTAGCGGGTCGTTGGATGAGCAGTTCTTC	CASSLSTSGSLDEQFF
TRBV6-1	-	many	TRBJ2-1	17	TGTGCCAGCAGTGAATTTGAGCGCGGCCCATTATACAATGAGCAGTTCTTC	CASSEFERGPLYNEQFF
TRBV5-1	-	-	TRBJ2-2	17	TGCGCCAGCAGCGGACCCCCGGACAGGGAGGGGACCGGGGAGCTGTTTTTT	CASSGPPDREGTGELFF
TRBV12-3/TRBV12-4	-	few	TRBJ2-2	16	TGTGCCAGCAGTGACCCAAAAAGAGGGAACACCGGGGAGCTGTTTTTT	CASSDPKRGNTGELFF
TRBV7-9	TRBD1	few	TRBJ2-3	17	TGTGCCAGCAGCTTCCAACCGGGACAGGGTGCAACAGATACGCAGTATTTT	CASSFQPGQGATDTQYF
TRBV6-5	-	few	TRBJ1-1	12	TGTGCCAGCAACGCAGGGGAAACTGAAGCTTTCTTT	CASNAGETEAFF
TRBV12-3/TRBV12-4	-	many	TRBJ2-1	12	TGTGCCAGCAGTTTAGGAGGTAAGAAGCAGTTCTTC	CASSLGGKKQFF
TRBV16	-	few	TRBJ1-2	12	TGTGCCAGCAGCCACGGCGGCTCTGGCTACACCTTC	CASSHGGSGYTF
TRBV5-1	TRBD2	few	TRBJ2-2	17	TGCGCCAGCAACTTCAGGTCGGCGGGAGGTGGTACCGGGGAGCTGTTTTTT	CASNFRSAGGGTGELFF
TRBV5-6	TRBD2	many	TRBJ2-5	14	TGTGCCAGCAGCTTACTAGCGGGAGAAGAGACCCAGTACTTC	CASSLLAGEETQYF
TRBV12-3/TRBV12-4	TRBD1	few	TRBJ1-1	16	TGTGCCAGCAGTTTATCTGGGGACAGGGGACCCACTGAAGCTTTCTTT	CASSLSGDRGPTEAFF
TRBV3-1	TRBD1	many	TRBJ1-3	19	TGTGCCAGCAGCCCCTCGGGAGGGGGCGGCTTTTTTTCTGGAAACACCATATATTTT	CASSPSGGGGFFSGNTIYF
TRBV5-1	-	many	TRBJ2-1	15	TGCGCCGTCGGCTTCCTGACGGTGGCGGGGAATGAGCAGTTCTTC	CAVGFLTVAGNEQFF
TRBV11-2	-	-	TRBJ2-7	16	TGTGCCAGCAGCTTAGGGGCGGGGGCCAGCTCCTACGAGCAGTACTTC	CASSLGAGASSYEQYF
TRBV7-9	TRBD1	-	TRBJ2-3	15	TGTGCCAGCAGCGACCGGGACAGGGATTCAGATACGCAGTATTTT	CASSDRDRDSDTQYF
TRBV11-2	TRBD1	few	TRBJ1-4	13	TGTGCCAGCAGCGCCTGGGACAGCGAAAAACTGTTTTTT	CASSAWDSEKLFF
TRBV20-1	TRBD2	few	TRBJ2-7	14	TGCAGTGCTAGGTCTCGACTAGCGGTTTACGAGCAGTACTTC	CSARSRLAVYEQYF
TRBV30	-	-	TRBJ2-1	14	TGTGCCTGGAGCACGACTCACTCCTCCAATGAGCAGTTCTTC	CAWSTTHSSNEQFF
TRBV10-2	TRBD2	-	TRBJ2-1	15	TGCGCCAGCAGTGAGCGGGGGGGCGTTTACAATGAGCAGTTCTTC	CASSERGGVYNEQFF
TRBV29-1	TRBD1	-	TRBJ1-2	15	TGCAGCGTTGTAGACCCCGGACAGGGAGGCTATGGCTACACCTTC	CSVVDPGQGGYGYTF
TRBV6-2/TRBV6-3	-	few	TRBJ2-7	22	TGTGCCAGCACTCCCTGGTGGTCCCCAAGGAAAGTCAGCGTCCGTTCTCCCTACGAGCAGTACTTC	CASTPWWSPRKVSVRSPYEQYF
TRBV4-3	TRBD2	few	TRBJ2-1	15	TGCGCCAGCAGCCAAGGGATAGCGGGAGTGAATGAGCAGTTCTTC	CASSQGIAGVNEQFF
TRBV4-2	-	-	TRBJ1-2	15	TGTGCCAGCAGCCAAGAAGGGGACTCTATCTATGGCTACACCTTC	CASSQEGDSIYGYTF
TRBV7-9	-	many	TRBJ2-1	16	TGTGCCAGCAGCCCTGCCGAAGGGGTTTCCTACAATGAGCAGTTCTTC	CASSPAEGVSYNEQFF
TRBV7-9	-	many	TRBJ1-1	13	TGTGCCAGCAGGGTGGGGGCGTACACTGAAGCTTTCTTT	CASRVGAYTEAFF
TRBV6-2/TRBV6-3	-	-	TRBJ2-6	18	TGTGCCAGCAGTGGGCCCTTGGCAGCGTCTTCTGGGGCCAACGTCCTGACTTTC	CASSGPLAASSGANVLTF
TRBV11-2	-	many	TRBJ2-1	14	TGTGCCAGCAGCTTAGTGGCCCTATACAATGAGCAGTTCTTC	CASSLVALYNEQFF
TRBV7-9	TRBD2	-	TRBJ2-1	16	TGTGCCAGCAGCTTAGGTCTAGCGGGAGTATACAATGAGCAGTTCTTC	CASSLGLAGVYNEQFF